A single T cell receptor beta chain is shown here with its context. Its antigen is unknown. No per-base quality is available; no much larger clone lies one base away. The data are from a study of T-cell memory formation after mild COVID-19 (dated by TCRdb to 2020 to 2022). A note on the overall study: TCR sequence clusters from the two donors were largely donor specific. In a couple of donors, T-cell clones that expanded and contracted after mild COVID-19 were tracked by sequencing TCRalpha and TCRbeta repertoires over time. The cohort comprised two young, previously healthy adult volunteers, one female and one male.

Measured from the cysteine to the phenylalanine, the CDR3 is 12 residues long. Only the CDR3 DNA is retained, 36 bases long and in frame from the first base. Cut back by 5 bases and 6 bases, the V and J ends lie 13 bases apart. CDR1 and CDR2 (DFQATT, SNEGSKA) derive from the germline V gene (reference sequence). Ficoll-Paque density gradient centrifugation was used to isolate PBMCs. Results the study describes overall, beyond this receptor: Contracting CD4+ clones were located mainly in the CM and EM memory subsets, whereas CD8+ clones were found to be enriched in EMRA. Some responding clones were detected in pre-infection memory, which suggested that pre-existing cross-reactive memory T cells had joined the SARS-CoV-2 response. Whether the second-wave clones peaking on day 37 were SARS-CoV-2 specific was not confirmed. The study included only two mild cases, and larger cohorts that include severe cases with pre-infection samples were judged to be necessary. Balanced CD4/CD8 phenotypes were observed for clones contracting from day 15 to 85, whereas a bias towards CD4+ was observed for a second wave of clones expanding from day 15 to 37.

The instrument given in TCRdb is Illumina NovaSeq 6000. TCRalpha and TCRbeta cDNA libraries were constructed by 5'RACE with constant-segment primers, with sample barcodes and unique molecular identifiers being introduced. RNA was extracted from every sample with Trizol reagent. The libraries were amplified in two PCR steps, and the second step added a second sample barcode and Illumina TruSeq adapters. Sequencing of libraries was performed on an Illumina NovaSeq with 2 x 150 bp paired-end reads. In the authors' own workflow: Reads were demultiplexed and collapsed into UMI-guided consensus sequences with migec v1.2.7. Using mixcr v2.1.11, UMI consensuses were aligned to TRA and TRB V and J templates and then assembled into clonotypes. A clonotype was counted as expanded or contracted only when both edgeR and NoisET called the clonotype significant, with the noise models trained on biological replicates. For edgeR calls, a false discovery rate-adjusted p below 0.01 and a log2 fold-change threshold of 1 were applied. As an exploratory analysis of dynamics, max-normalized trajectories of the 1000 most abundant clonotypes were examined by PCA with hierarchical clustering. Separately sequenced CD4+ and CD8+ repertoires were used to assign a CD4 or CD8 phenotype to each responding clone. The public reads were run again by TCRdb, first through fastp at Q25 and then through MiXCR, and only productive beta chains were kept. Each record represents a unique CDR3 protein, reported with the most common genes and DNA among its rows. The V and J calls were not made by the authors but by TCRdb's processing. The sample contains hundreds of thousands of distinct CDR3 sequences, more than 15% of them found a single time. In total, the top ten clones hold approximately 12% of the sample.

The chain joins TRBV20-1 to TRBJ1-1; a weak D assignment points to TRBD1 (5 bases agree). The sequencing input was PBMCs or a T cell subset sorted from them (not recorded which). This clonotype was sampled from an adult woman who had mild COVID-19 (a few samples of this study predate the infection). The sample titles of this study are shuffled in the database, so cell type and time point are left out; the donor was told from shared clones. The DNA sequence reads TGCAGTGCTTCCAGGGTAAGGCCTGAAGCTTTCTTT. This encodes CSASRVRPEAFF.